The following is a T cell receptor beta chain sequence with its context. As yet, its antigen is unknown. This sample was taken from a study of T cell repertoires in ileal Crohn's disease. Across the study: All patients had surgery for stricturing (approximately 61%) or penetrating (around 40%) disease.

The repertoire was sequenced with immunoSEQ multiplex PCR; TCRdb's copy has only in-frame clones and lacks some. The table shows some 15,000 clones, with nearly 85% occurring only once. Whole-study findings and limits: High-frequency clones were more common in sorted CD8 than CD4 cells. Every patient over 26.8% clonality showed endoscopic recurrence.

The CDR3 is made up of 13 amino acids. Germline V gene sequence: CDR1 LNHDA, CDR2 SQIVND (reference sequence). Trimming pared 4 bases from V and 0 bases from J, leaving 6 bases between. The chain employs TRBV19 and TRBJ1-1; D is unresolved. Sequenced sample: ileal tissue. This TCR was sampled from an adult with Crohn's disease. The CDR3 sequence: CASSTQMNTEAFF. As DNA, the CDR3 is TGTGCCAGTAGTACCCAGATGAACACTGAAGCTTTCTTT.